Shown below are 25 T cell receptor beta chains from a single sample sequenced in a study of blood T cell repertoires in COVID-19. Only in-frame clones appear in the TCRdb table, and some are missing; sequencing was by immunoSEQ multiplex PCR. The table lists 200,000 to 250,000 clones, around 86% of them singletons. Sequencing was performed on PBMCs or T cells enriched from blood (not recorded which). These receptors came from a middle-aged woman with acute COVID-19.

This chain uses TRBV6-5 with TRBJ1-3; 8 nucleotides agree with TRBD1. After removal of 6 bases from V and 2 bases from J, the junction contained 3 bases not matched to a gene. Germline assignment: CDR1 MNHEY and CDR2 SVGAGI. The CDR3 sequence is 14 residues long. DNA for the CDR3: TGTGCCAGCAGCCTGGACAGGGCTGGAAACACCATATATTTT. The encoded protein is CASSLDRAGNTIYF.

The chain joins TRBV19 to TRBJ2-1; 13 bases are a match to TRBD2. The CDR3 spans 15 residues. The germline V gene encodes CDR1 LNHDA and CDR2 SQIVND (reference sequence). The V gene end was trimmed by 4 bases and the J gene end by 5 bases; junction bases not matched to a gene: 2. Here the CDR3 DNA reads TGTGCCAGTAGTAAACTAGCGGGGGGGCACAATGAGCAGTTCTTC. This translates into CASSKLAGGHNEQFF.

In this sample, this clone turned up once. The chain couples TRBV3-1 (or the pseudogene TRBV3-2) to TRBJ1-1; D may be TRBD1 (6 bases). The CDR3 length is 14 residues. Germline V gene lookup returns CDR1 LGHDT and CDR2 YNNKEL (reference sequence). V lost 1 base and J 13 bases, leaving 19 bases between the germline ends. The CDR3 protein is CASSQAGVLMSGFF. The DNA for the CDR3 is TGTGCCAGCAGCCAAGCAGGGGTTTTAATGAGTGGTTTCTTT.

V usage is TRBV7-9 and J usage is TRBJ1-1; TRBD1 might be the D (5 bases). This CDR3 has 16 amino acids. Deletions cut 1 base from V and 3 bases from J, with 15 bases between. Germline CDR1 SEHNR, CDR2 FQNEAQ (reference sequence). CDR3 DNA sequence: TGTGCCAGCAGCTTAGGGGACGGGAGTCGGGACACTGAAGCTTTCTTT. Amino acids: CASSLGDGSRDTEAFF.

The chain carries TRBV20-1 and TRBJ1-2; TRBD1 agrees at 9 bases. The V gene end was trimmed by 3 bases and the J gene end by 8 bases; junction bases not matched to a gene: 13. Per the germline V gene, CDR1 is DFQATT and CDR2 is SNEGSKA (reference sequence). The CDR3 runs to 15 residues. CDR3 region: CSASKGQGNMAGYTF. The CDR3 DNA sequence: TGCAGTGCTAGTAAGGGACAGGGAAATATGGCGGGCTACACCTTC.

The J gene is TRBJ1-2, the V gene TRBV11-2; 7 bases map to TRBD1. Per the germline V gene, CDR1 is SGHAT and CDR2 is FQNNGV. The CDR3 runs 14 residues. Trimming at V came to 5 bases and at J to 3 bases, leaving 6 bases not matched to a gene. CDR3 loop: CASSDDRVDYGYTF. CDR3 DNA sequence: TGTGCCAGCAGCGATGACAGGGTTGACTATGGCTACACCTTC. The full variable domain, rest sourced from reference TRBV11-2 and TRBJ1-2, is EAGVAQSPRYKIIEKRQSVAFWCNPISGHATLYWYQQILGQGPKLLIQFQNNGVVDDSQLPKDRFSAERLKGVDSTLKIQPAKLEDSAVYLCASSDDRVDYGYTFGSGTRLTVV.

This chain uses TRBV27 with TRBJ1-1; 8 positions agree with TRBD1. CDR3 length: 16 amino acids. Germline trimming cut 5 bases from V and 4 bases from J; bases unmatched to any gene: 12. CDR1 and CDR2 from the germline V gene are MNHEY and SMNVEV (reference sequence). CDR3 amino acids: CASSPPDRVVGTEAFF. CDR3 nucleotides: TGTGCCAGCAGTCCGCCGGACAGGGTTGTGGGCACTGAAGCTTTCTTT.

The V call is TRBV5-1, the J call TRBJ1-1; 9 bases are shared with TRBD1. Trimming at V came to 4 bases and at J to 1 base, leaving 2 bases not matched to a gene. The germline V gene encodes CDR1 SGHRS and CDR2 YFSETQ. This CDR3 spans 14 amino acids. In nucleotides, the CDR3 is TGCGCCAGCAGCAAGACAGGGGGGAACACTGAAGCTTTCTTT. It translates to CASSKTGGNTEAFF. Based on the CDR3 plus reference TRBV5-1 and TRBJ1-1, the full variable domain is KAGVTQTPRYLIKTRGQQVTLSCSPISGHRSVSWYQQTPGQGLQFLFEYFSETQRNKGNFPGRFSGRQFSNSRSEMNVSTLELGDSALYLCASSKTGGNTEAFFGQGTRLTVV.

V gene TRBV2 combines with J gene TRBJ1-1; D is perhaps TRBD1 (5 bases). Germline loops: CDR1 SNHLY, CDR2 FYNNEI. Trimming pared 2 bases from V and 11 bases from J, leaving 9 bases between. The CDR3 has 11 residues. The CDR3 region is CASSEKQAAFF. The CDR3 region has the DNA TGTGCCAGCAGTGAAAAACAGGCGGCTTTCTTT. Complete variable domain (other parts from reference TRBV2 and TRBJ1-1): EPEVTQTPSHQVTQMGQEVILRCVPISNHLYFYWYRQILGQKVEFLVSFYNNEISEKSEIFDDQFSVERPDGSNFTLKIRSTKLEDSAMYFCASSEKQAAFFGQGTRLTVV.

The chain joins TRBV5-6 to TRBJ1-5; tentative D call: TRBD1 (6 bases). CDR3 size: 18 residues. Germline-derived CDR1 and CDR2 are SGHDT and YYEEEE. Trimming stripped 4 bases from V and 0 bases from J, with 20 bases between. DNA for the CDR3: TGTGCCAGCAGCCGCGGCGACAGGCGACTTCATAGCAATCAGCCCCAGCATTTT. It encodes CASSRGDRRLHSNQPQHF. The whole variable domain, filled in from reference TRBV5-6 and TRBJ1-5, reads DAGVTQSPTHLIKTRGQQVTLRCSPKSGHDTVSWYQQALGQGPQFIFQYYEEEERQRGNFPDRFSGHQFPNYSSELNVNALLLGDSALYLCASSRGDRRLHSNQPQHFGDGTRLSIL.

The CDR3 DNA reads as TGTGCCAGCTCCCAAGGACAGGGTAGGCAGCCCCAGCATTTT. The encoded protein is CASSQGQGRQPQHF. This chain uses TRBV18 with TRBJ1-5; 8 bases line up with TRBD1. The V segment lost 6 bases and the J segment 7 bases; nucleotides outside the gene matches: 8. The germline V gene has CDR1 KGHSH and CDR2 LQKENI. The CDR3 loop spans 14 amino acids.

The V call is TRBV2, the J call TRBJ1-5; possible D gene TRBD1, 5 bases. This CDR3 comprises 15 residues. Germline-derived CDR1 and CDR2 are SNHLY and FYNNEI. Deletions cut 7 bases from V and 5 bases from J, with 18 bases between. CDR3 region: CASTGMGGNDQPQHF. Written as DNA, the CDR3 is TGTGCCAGCACCGGAATGGGGGGGAACGATCAGCCCCAGCATTTT.

V is TRBV5-1 and J is TRBJ1-2, with unresolved D. CDR3 length: 14 residues. Germline CDR1 is SGHRS and CDR2 is YFSETQ. V lost 4 bases and J 4 bases, leaving 14 bases between the germline ends. In nucleotides, the CDR3 is TGCGCCAGCAGCCCCGAGTCTTCCACCTATGGCTACACCTTC. Amino acids: CASSPESSTYGYTF.

CDR3 DNA: TGTGCCAGCAGCCGCTACGGGGAGCTGTTTTTT. Translating it yields CASSRYGELFF. The genes are TRBV3-1 (or the pseudogene TRBV3-2) and TRBJ2-2; D not certain. The germline V gene has CDR1 LGHDT and CDR2 YNNKEL (reference sequence). This CDR3 comprises 11 residues. Deletions cut 4 bases from V and 7 bases from J, with 4 bases between.

This clone was seen once. The chain links TRBV5-5 to TRBJ1-2, with TRBD1 identical over 7 bases. Germline V gene lookup returns CDR1 SGHKS and CDR2 YYEKEE (reference sequence). The CDR3 consists of 15 residues. The V gene end was trimmed by 4 bases and the J gene end by 2 bases; junction bases not matched to a gene: 8. DNA for the CDR3: TGTGCCAGCAGCCCTTATCTGGGACAGAACTATGGCTACACCTTC. It translates to CASSPYLGQNYGYTF.

This rearrangement joins TRBV9 to TRBJ1-1; TRBD1 aligns across 7 bases. CDR3 size: 12 residues. The germline V gene has CDR1 SGDLS and CDR2 YYNGEE. V trimming: 0 bases; J trimming: 11 bases; junction bases outside the gene matches: 4. The CDR3 here is CASSVGTGDAFF. CDR3 bases: TGTGCCAGCAGCGTAGGGACAGGTGACGCTTTCTTT.

The chain carries TRBV5-1 and TRBJ1-1, with D perhaps TRBD1 (5 bases). Trimming stripped 0 bases from V and 3 bases from J, with 21 bases between. Germline CDR1 reads SGHRS; CDR2 reads YFSETQ. This CDR3 contains 18 residues. The CDR3 DNA is TGCGCCAGCAGCTTGGGTCTTGATATTAGTCGGGGGGACACTGAAGCTTTCTTT. It codes for CASSLGLDISRGDTEAFF. Combining the CDR3 with reference TRBV5-1 and TRBJ1-1 gives the whole variable domain KAGVTQTPRYLIKTRGQQVTLSCSPISGHRSVSWYQQTPGQGLQFLFEYFSETQRNKGNFPGRFSGRQFSNSRSEMNVSTLELGDSALYLCASSLGLDISRGDTEAFFGQGTRLTVV.

V and J are TRBV9 and TRBJ1-2; D unclear. This CDR3 has 16 residues. CDR1 and CDR2 (germline): SGDLS, YYNGEE. The ends were cut back, 0 bases at V and 0 bases at J, with 12 bases in the middle. CDR3 in amino acids: CASSVGSSNPNYGYTF. The DNA of the CDR3 is TGTGCCAGCAGCGTAGGCAGTTCGAACCCTAACTATGGCTACACCTTC.

V and J are TRBV12-3 or TRBV12-4 and TRBJ1-3; unclear D gene. The CDR3 extends over 13 amino acids. The V gene lost 7 bases and the J gene lost 4 bases, with 11 bases spanning the gap. CDR3 DNA sequence: TGTGCCAGCATTTCGGGTACGGGAAACACCATATATTTT. Amino acid sequence: CASISGTGNTIYF.

The gene calls are TRBV27 and TRBJ1-5; D not resolved. V was pared by 2 bases and J by 7 bases, with 12 bases between. CDR3 length: 14 residues. Germline assignment: CDR1 MNHEY and CDR2 SMNVEV (reference sequence). The CDR3 region has the DNA TGTGCCAGCAGTTTAAGGGAGGGTAGGCAGCCCCAGCATTTT. This encodes CASSLREGRQPQHF.

This sequence joins TRBV7-9 and TRBJ2-3; D possibly corresponds to TRBD2 (7 bases). Germline V CDR1 and CDR2: SEHNR, FQNEAQ (reference sequence). Trimming shortened V by 5 bases and J by 1 base, and 13 bases separated the two germline ends. The CDR3 contains 15 residues. DNA for the CDR3: TGTGCCAGCAGCCCGGGGGGCCGGGGCACAGATACGCAGTATTTT. Encoded protein: CASSPGGRGTDTQYF.

This clone came up a few times. The V and J genes are TRBV6-6 and TRBJ2-5; TRBD1 might be the D (5 bases). Germline assignment: CDR1 MNHNY and CDR2 SVGAGI (reference sequence). V was pared by 7 bases and J by 1 base, with 10 bases between. This CDR3 spans 13 amino acids. The CDR3 region is CASTSGAQETQYF. DNA for the CDR3: TGTGCCAGCACTAGTGGGGCCCAAGAGACCCAGTACTTC.

This clone has only a few counts. The chain combines TRBV12-3 or TRBV12-4 with TRBJ1-1; D not certain. Trimming took off 6 bases at V and 1 base at J, with 9 bases between the two ends. This CDR3 contains 13 residues. The CDR3: CASRSHWNTEAFF. The CDR3 nucleotides read TGTGCCAGCAGGTCCCACTGGAACACTGAAGCTTTCTTT.

This chain links TRBV7-2 with TRBJ1-1; the D is unclear. The CDR3 is 12 amino acids. V was shortened by 5 bases and J by 5 bases, with 9 bases between the two germline ends. Germline assignment: CDR1 SGHTA and CDR2 FQGNSA. For the CDR3, the DNA is TGTGCCAGCAGCGTCACAGTGACTGAAGCTTTCTTT. Amino acid sequence: CASSVTVTEAFF.

This sequence joins TRBV7-9 and TRBJ2-3; D not resolved. Germline lookup yields CDR1 SEHNR and CDR2 FQNEAQ (reference sequence). The V end lost 4 bases, the J end lost 0 bases, and 20 bases lay between the germline ends. CDR3 length: 18 residues. The CDR3 sequence: CASSSHLWADPSTDTQYF. CDR3 nucleotides: TGTGCCAGCAGCTCACATCTGTGGGCAGACCCGAGCACAGATACGCAGTATTTT.